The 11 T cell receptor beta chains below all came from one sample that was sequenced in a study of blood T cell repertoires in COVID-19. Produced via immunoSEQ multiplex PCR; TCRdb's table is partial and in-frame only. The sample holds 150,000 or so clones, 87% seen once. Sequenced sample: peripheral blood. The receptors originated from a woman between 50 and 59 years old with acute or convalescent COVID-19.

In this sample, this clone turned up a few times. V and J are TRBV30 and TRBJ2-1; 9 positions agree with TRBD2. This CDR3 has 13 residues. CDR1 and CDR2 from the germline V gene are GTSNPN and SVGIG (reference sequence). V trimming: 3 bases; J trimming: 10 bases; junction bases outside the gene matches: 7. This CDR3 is CAWSVAGEGEQFF. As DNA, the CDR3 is TGTGCCTGGAGCGTAGCGGGAGAGGGAGAGCAGTTCTTC. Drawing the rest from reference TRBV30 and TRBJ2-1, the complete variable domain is SQTIHQWPATLVQPVGSPLSLECTVEGTSNPNLYWYRQAAGRGLQLLFYSVGIGQISSEVPQNLSASRPQDRQFILSSKKLLLSDSGFYLCAWSVAGEGEQFFGPGTRLTVL.

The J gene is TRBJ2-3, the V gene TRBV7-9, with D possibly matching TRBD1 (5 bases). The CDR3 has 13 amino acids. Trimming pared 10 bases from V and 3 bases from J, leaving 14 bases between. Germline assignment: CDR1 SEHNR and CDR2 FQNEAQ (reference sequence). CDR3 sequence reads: CAKGRLVTDTQYF. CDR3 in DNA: TGTGCCAAGGGGCGGCTAGTGACAGATACGCAGTATTTT.

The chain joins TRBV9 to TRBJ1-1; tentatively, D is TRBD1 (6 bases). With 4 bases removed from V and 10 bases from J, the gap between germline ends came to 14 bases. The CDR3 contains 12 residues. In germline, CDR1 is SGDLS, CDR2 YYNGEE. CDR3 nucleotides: TGTGCCAGCAGCCCCAACAGGGTAGGAGCTTTCTTT. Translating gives CASSPNRVGAFF.

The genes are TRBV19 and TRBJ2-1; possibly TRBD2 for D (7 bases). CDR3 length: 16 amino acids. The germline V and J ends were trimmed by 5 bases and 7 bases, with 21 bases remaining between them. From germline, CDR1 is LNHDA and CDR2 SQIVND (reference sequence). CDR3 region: CASSPSGRGKRNEQFF. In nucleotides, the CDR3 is TGTGCCAGTAGTCCTTCTGGGAGGGGGAAAAGGAATGAGCAGTTCTTC.

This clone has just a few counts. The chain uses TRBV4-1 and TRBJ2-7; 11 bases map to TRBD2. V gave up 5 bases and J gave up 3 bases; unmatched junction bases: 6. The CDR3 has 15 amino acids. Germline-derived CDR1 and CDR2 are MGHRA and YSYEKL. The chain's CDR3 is CASSLTSGGVYEQYF. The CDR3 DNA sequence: TGCGCCAGCAGCTTAACTAGCGGGGGTGTCTACGAGCAGTACTTC.

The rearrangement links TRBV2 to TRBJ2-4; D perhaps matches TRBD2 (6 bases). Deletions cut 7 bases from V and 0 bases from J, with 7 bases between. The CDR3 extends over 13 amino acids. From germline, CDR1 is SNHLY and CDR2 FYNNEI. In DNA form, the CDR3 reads TGTGCCAGCATTAGCGGAGCCAAAAACATTCAGTACTTC. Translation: CASISGAKNIQYF. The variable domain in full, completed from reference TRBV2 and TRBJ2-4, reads EPEVTQTPSHQVTQMGQEVILRCVPISNHLYFYWYRQILGQKVEFLVSFYNNEISEKSEIFDDQFSVERPDGSNFTLKIRSTKLEDSAMYFCASISGAKNIQYFGAGTRLSVL.

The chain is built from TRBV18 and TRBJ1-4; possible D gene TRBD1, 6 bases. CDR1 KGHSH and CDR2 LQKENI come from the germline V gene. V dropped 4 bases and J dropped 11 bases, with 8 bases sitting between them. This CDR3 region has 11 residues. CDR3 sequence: CASSQGGKLFF. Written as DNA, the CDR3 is TGTGCCAGCTCACAGGGGGGGAAACTGTTTTTT.

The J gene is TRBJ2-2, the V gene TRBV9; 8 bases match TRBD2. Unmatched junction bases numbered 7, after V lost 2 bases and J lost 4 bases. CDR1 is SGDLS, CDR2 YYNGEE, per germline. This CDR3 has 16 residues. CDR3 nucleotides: TGTGCCAGCAGCGTTGTCGGGGGGGACCCCACCGGGGAGCTGTTTTTT. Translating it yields CASSVVGGDPTGELFF.

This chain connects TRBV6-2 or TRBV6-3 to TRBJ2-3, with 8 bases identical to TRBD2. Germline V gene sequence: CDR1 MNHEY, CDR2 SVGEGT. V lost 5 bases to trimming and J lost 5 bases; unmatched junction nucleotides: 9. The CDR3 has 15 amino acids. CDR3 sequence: CASSLRGRFLDTQYF. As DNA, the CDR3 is TGTGCCAGCAGTCTTCGCGGGAGGTTTCTAGATACGCAGTATTTT.

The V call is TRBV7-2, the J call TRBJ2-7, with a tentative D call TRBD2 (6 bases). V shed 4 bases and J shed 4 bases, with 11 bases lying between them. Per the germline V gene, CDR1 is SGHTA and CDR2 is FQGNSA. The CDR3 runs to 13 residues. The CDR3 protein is CASSSVGGYEQYF. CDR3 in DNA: TGTGCCAGCAGCTCGGTGGGGGGTTACGAGCAGTACTTC. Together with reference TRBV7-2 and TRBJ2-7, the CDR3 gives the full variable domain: GAGVSQSPSNKVTEKGKDVELRCDPISGHTALYWYRQSLGQGLEFLIYFQGNSAPDKSGLPSDRFSAERTGGSVSTLTIQRTQQEDSAVYLCASSSVGGYEQYFGPGTRLTVT.

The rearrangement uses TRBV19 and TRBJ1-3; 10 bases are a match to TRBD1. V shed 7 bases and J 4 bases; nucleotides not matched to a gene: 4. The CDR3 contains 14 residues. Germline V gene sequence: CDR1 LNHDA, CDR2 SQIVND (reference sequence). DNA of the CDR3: TGTGCCAGTAAAGGACAGGGGGGAGGAAACACCATATATTTT. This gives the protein CASKGQGGGNTIYF.